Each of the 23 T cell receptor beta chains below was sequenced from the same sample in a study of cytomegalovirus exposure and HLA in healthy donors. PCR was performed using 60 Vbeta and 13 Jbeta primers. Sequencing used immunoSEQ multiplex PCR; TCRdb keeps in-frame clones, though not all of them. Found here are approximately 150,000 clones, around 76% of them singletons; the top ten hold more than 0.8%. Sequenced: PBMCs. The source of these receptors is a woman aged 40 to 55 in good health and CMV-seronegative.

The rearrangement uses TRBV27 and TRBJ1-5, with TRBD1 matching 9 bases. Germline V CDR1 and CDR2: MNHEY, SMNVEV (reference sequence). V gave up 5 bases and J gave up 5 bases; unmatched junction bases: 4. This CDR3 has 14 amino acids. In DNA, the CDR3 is TGTGCCAGCAGTCGGACAGGGGCACATCAGCCCCAGCATTTT. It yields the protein CASSRTGAHQPQHF.

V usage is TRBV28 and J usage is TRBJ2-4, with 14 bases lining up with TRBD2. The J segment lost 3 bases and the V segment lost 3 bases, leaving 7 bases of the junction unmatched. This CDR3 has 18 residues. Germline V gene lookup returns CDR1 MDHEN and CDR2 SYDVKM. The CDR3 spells CASSLTSGRAWGKNIQYF. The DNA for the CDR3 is TGTGCCAGCAGTTTGACTAGCGGGAGGGCCTGGGGCAAAAACATTCAGTACTTC.

CDR3 nucleotides: TGTGCCAGCAGGTACGGACAGGGAGACTTTGAAGCTTTCTTT. Encoded protein: CASRYGQGDFEAFF. The V call is TRBV6-5, the J call TRBJ1-1; TRBD1 agrees at 8 bases. This CDR3 is built from 14 residues. The ends lost 6 bases at V and 7 bases at J; junction bases unmatched: 10. Germline CDR1 MNHEY, CDR2 SVGAGI.

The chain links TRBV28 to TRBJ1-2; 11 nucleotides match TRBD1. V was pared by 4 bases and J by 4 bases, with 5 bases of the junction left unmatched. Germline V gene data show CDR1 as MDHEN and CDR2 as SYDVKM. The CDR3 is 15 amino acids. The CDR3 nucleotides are TGTGCCAGCAGTTCCCGGACAGGGGGCCTCTATGGCTACACCTTC. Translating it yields CASSSRTGGLYGYTF.

CDR3 in DNA: TGTGCCAGTAGCTCTCTAGCGGCTAGCACAGATACGCAGTATTTT. It yields the protein CASSSLAASTDTQYF. This rearrangement joins TRBV19 to TRBJ2-3, with 7 nucleotides matching TRBD2. The CDR3 is 15 amino acids. J was trimmed by 0 bases and V by 6 bases; bases with no gene match: 6. Germline CDR1 reads LNHDA; CDR2 reads SQIVND (reference sequence).

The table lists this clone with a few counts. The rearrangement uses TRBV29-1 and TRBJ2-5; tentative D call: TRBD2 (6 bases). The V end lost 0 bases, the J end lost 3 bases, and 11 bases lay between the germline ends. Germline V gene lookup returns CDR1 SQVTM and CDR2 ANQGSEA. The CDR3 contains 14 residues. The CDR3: CSVEDPGGEETQYF. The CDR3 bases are TGCAGCGTTGAAGACCCCGGGGGAGAAGAGACCCAGTACTTC.

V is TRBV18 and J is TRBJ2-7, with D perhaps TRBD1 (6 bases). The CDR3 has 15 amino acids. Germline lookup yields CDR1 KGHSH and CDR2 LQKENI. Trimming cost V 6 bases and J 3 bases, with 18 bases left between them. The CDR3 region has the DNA TGTGCCAGCTCTACAGGGCAGCAATCTATCTACGAGCAGTACTTC. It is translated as CASSTGQQSIYEQYF.

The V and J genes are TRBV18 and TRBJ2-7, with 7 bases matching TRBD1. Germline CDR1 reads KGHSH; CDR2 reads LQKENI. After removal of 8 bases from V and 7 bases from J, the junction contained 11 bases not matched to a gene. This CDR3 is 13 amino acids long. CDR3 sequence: CASARTGAGEQYF. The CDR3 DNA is TGTGCCAGCGCCCGCACAGGGGCTGGGGAGCAGTACTTC.

CDR3 in amino acids: CASSLGGLINYEQYF. CDR3 coding DNA: TGTGCCAGCAGCTTAGGCGGACTCATCAACTACGAGCAGTACTTC. The chain uses TRBV13 and TRBJ2-7, with D possibly being TRBD2 (5 bases). V was clipped by 0 bases and J by 3 bases, with 12 bases between them. CDR1 and CDR2 from the germline V gene are PRHDT and FYEKMQ (reference sequence). CDR3 size: 15 residues.

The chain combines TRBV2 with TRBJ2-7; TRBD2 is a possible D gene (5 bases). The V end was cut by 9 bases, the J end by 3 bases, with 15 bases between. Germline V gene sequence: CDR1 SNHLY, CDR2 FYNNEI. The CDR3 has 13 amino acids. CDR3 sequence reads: CASTGLDIYEQYF. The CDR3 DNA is TGTGCCAGTACCGGACTTGACATCTACGAGCAGTACTTC.

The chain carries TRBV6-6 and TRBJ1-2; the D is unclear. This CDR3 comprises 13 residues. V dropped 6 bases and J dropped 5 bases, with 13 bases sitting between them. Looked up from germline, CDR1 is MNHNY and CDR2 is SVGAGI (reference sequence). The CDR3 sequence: CASSPREDYGYTF. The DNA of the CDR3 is TGTGCCAGCAGCCCCCGGGAAGATTATGGCTACACCTTC.

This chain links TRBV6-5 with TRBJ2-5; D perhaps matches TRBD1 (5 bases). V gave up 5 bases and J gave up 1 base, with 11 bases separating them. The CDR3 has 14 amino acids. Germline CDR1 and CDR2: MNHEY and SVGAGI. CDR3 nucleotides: TGTGCCAGCAGTAAACAGGCACCCCAAGAGACCCAGTACTTC. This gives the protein CASSKQAPQETQYF.

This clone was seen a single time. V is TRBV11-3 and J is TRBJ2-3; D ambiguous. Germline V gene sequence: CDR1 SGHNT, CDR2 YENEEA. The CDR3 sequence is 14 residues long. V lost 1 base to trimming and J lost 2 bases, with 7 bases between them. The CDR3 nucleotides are TGTGCCAGCAGCTTAGGTCCCGTCACAGATACGCAGTATTTT. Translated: CASSLGPVTDTQYF.

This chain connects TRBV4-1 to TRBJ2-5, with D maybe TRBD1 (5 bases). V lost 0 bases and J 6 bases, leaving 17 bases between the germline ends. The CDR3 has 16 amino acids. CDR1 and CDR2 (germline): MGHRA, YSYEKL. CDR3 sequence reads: CASSQDSRASAKTQYF. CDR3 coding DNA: TGCGCCAGCAGCCAAGATAGCAGGGCTAGTGCGAAGACCCAGTACTTC.

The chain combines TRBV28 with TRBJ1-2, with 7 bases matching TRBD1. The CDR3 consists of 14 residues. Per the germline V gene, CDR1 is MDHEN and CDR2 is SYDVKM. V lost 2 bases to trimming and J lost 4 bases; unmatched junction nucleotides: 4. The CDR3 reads CASSLRQGGYGYTF. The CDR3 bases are TGTGCCAGCAGTTTACGGCAGGGGGGCTATGGCTACACCTTC.

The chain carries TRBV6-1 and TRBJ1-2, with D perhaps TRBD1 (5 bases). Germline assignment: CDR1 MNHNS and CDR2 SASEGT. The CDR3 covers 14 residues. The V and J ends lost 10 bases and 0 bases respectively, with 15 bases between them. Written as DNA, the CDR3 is TGTGCCACCCTCATGGACACAGCTAACTATGGCTACACCTTC. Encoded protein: CATLMDTANYGYTF.

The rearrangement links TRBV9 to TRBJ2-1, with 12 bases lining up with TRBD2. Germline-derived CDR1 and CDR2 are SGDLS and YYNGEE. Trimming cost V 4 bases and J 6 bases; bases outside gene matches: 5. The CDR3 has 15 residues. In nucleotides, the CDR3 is TGTGCCAGCAGCATGGGACTAGCGGGCATCAATGAGCAGTTCTTC. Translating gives CASSMGLAGINEQFF.

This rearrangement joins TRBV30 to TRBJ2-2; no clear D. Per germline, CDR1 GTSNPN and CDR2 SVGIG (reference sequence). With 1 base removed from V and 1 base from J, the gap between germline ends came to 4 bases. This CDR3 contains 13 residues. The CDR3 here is CAWSDGNTGELFF. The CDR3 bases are TGTGCCTGGAGTGACGGGAACACCGGGGAGCTGTTTTTT.

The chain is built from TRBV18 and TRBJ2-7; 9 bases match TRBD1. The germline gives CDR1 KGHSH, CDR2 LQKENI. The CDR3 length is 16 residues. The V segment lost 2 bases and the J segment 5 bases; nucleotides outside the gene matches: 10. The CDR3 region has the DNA TGTGCCAGCTCACCATATTTAGGGACAGGGTCCAACGAGCAGTACTTC. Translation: CASSPYLGTGSNEQYF.

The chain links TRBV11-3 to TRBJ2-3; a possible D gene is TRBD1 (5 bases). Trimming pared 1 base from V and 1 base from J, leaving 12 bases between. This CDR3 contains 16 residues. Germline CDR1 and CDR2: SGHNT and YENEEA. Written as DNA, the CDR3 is TGTGCCAGCAGCTTAGGAAGGGGCCAACGCACAGATACGCAGTATTTT. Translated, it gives CASSLGRGQRTDTQYF.

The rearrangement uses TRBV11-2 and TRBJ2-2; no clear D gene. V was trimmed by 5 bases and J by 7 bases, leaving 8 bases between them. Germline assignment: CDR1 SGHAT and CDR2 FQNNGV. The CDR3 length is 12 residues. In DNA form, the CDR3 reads TGTGCCAGCAGCGTAGCAGACGGGGAGCTGTTTTTT. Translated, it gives CASSVADGELFF.

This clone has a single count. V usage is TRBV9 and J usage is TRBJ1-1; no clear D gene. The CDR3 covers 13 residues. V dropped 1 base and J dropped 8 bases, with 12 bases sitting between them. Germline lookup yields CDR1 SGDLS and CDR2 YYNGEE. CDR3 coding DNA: TGTGCCAGCAGCGTATTCGGAGGGATGGAAGCTTTCTTT. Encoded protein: CASSVFGGMEAFF.

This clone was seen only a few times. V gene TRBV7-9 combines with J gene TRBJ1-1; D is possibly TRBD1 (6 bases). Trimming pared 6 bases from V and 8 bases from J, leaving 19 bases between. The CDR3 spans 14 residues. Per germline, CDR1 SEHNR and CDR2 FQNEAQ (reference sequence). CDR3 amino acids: CASRGGDGRLEAFF. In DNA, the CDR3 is TGTGCCAGCAGGGGGGGCGACGGGAGGTTAGAAGCTTTCTTT.